The subject of this entry is one T cell receptor (beta chain). Its antigen is undetermined. The data derive from a study of OX40 agonist ivuxolimab in advanced cancers. Study information: Hepatocellular carcinoma, melanoma, renal cell or head and neck cancer occurred in dose-escalation patients. Among those enrolled, mean age was approximately 62 years (range roughly 23 to 85) and 75% to 85% were male. Study conclusions and caveats: More expanded clones were found, on average, in CD8+ than in CD4+ T cells. The CD4+ and CD8+ T cells in the blood had expanded clonally by week 6 at 0.1 to 3.0 mg/kg.

Sequenced by immunoSEQ multiplex PCR; TCRdb stores in-frame clones only, minus some. Of about 150,000 clones listed, 90% to 95% are singletons. Germline lookup yields CDR1 SGHTA and CDR2 FQGTGA. This CDR3 comprises 17 residues. J was trimmed by 2 bases and V by 3 bases; bases with no gene match: 8. The chain uses TRBV7-3 and TRBJ2-4; 9 nucleotides line up with TRBD1. The material was CD4+ or CD8+ T cells sorted from blood, obtained in a trial of the OX40 agonist ivuxolimab. This sequence originates from an adult with an advanced solid tumor such as melanoma, head and neck, liver or kidney cancer. The CDR3 DNA reads as TGTGCCAGCAGCTTGGACAGGGGATTTTCGTCCAAAAACATTCAGTACTTC. Translated: CASSLDRGFSSKNIQYF.